Here is one TCR beta chain with its context. Measured with immunoSEQ multiplex PCR; TCRdb has only the in-frame clones, and not every one. The sample lists about 400,000 clones, approximately 86% occurring once. The data derive from a study of blood T cell repertoires in COVID-19. Germline-derived CDR1 and CDR2 are SGHAT and FQNNGV. Trimming at V came to 4 bases and at J to 5 bases, leaving 3 bases not matched to a gene. This CDR3 spans 14 amino acids. This TCR came from a middle-aged woman with acute COVID-19. The sequencing sample was made of PBMCs or T cells enriched from blood (not recorded which). V gene TRBV11-2 combines with J gene TRBJ2-1; 9 positions agree with TRBD1. In DNA, the CDR3 is TGTGCCAGCAGCTCGGACAGGGGTCACAATGAGCAGTTCTTC. This codes for CASSSDRGHNEQFF.